This entry features one TCR beta chain sequence. The antigen is unknown. Libraries were UMI-labeled 5' RACE TRB cDNA. TCRdb processed the 5' RACE reads again and assigns one entry to each CDR3 protein, with no DNA. The specimen's table records 56,000 or so distinct CDR3 sequences. Germline V lookup: CDR1 MNHNY, CDR2 SVGAGI (reference sequence). This CDR3 region has 15 residues. The sample originates from a study of CXCR3-negative and CXCR3-positive naive CD8 T cells. About the research overall: TRB reads totalled about 140 million, about 1.5 +/- 0.3 million per library. Overall study results and limits: Diversity in memory CD8+ cells fell much lower than the comparably high levels seen in both naive subsets.

The clonotype was recovered from a human donor in good health. Some clones in this sample may be carry-over from other donors' samples. Input material: memory CD8+ T cells from blood. This rearrangement joins TRBV6-6 to TRBJ2-7; TCRdb designates TRBD1, a call that cannot be tested without DNA. CDR3 residues: CASRLAGTDSYEQYF.